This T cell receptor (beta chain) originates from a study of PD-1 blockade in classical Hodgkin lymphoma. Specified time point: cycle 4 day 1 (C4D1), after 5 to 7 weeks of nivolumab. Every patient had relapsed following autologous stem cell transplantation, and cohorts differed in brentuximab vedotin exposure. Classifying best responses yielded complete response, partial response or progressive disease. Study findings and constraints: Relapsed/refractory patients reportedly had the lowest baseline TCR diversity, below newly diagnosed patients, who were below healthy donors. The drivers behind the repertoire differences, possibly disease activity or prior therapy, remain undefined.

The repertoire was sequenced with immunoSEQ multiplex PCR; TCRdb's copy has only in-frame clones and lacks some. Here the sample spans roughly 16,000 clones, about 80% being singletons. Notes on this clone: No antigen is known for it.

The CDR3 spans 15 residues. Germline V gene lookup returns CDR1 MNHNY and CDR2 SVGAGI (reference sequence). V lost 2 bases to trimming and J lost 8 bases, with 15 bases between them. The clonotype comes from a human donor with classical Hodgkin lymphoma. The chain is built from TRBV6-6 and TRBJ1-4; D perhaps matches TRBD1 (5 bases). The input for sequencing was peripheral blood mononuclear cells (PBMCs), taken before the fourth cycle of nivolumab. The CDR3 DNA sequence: TGTGCCAGCAGTTACGGGGCCCCAAAGGACGAAAAACTGTTTTTT. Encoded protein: CASSYGAPKDEKLFF.